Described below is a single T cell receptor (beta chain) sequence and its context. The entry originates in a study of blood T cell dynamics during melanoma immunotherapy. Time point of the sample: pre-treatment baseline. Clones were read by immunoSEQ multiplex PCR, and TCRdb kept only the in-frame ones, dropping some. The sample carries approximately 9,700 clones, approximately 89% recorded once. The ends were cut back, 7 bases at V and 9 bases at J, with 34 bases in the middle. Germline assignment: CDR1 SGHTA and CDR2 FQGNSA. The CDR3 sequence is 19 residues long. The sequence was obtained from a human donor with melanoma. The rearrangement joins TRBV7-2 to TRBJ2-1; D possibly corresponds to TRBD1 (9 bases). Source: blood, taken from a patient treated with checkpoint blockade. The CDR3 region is CASKGWGQGAGGASAEQFF. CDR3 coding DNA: TGTGCCAGCAAGGGTTGGGGACAGGGTGCGGGAGGTGCCTCTGCTGAGCAGTTCTTC.